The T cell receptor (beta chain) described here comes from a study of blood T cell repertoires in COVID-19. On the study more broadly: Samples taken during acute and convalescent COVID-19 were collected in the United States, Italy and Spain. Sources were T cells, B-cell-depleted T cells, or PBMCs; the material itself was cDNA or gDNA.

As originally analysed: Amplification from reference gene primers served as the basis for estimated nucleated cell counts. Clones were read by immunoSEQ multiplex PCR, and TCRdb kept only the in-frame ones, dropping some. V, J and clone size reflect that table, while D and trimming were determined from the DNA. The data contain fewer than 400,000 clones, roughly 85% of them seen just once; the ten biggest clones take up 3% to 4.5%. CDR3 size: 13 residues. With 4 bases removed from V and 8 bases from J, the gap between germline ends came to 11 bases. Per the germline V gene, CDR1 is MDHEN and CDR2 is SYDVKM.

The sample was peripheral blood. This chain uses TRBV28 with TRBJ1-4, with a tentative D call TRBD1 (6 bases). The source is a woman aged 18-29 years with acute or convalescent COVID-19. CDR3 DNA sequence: TGTGCCAGCAGTTCAGGGGTGCGGGAAAAACTGTTTTTT. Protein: CASSSGVREKLFF.